The T cell receptor (beta chain) described here comes from a study of OX40 agonist ivuxolimab in advanced cancers. Study as a whole: The patients got ivuxolimab, which is an agonistic anti-OX40 (CD134) antibody. One hepatocellular carcinoma and a couple of cutaneous melanoma patients partially responded.

The protocol was immunoSEQ multiplex PCR, while the TCRdb copy is restricted to in-frame clones and leaves out a portion. The table records about 64,000 clones, about 85% of them present only once. CDR1 is MGHRA and CDR2 is YSYEKL in the germline V gene. The CDR3 loop spans 15 amino acids. J lost 3 bases, V lost 4 bases, and 7 bases had no gene match. The clonotype comes from an adult with an advanced solid tumor such as melanoma, head and neck, liver or kidney cancer. This material consisted of CD4+ or CD8+ T cells sorted from blood, taken in a trial of the OX40 agonist ivuxolimab. This sequence joins TRBV4-1 and TRBJ2-3; 7 nucleotides agree with TRBD2. The CDR3 protein is CASSPGQGGTDTQYF. CDR3 nucleotides: TGCGCCAGCAGCCCCGGGCAGGGAGGGACAGATACGCAGTATTTT.